This TCR delta chain was sequenced in a study of gamma-delta chains in newborns, infants, children. This CDR3 is 15 amino acids long. The germline V gene has CDR1 GEAIGNYY and CDR2 EKD. J lost 2 bases, V lost 1 base, and 6 bases had no gene match. This clone was observed a few times. This CDR3 is also generated by other DNA sequences in the sample. TCRdb called clones anew from the reads with CATT. The sample has about 15,000 delta-chain clones, roughly 7.7% seen once. This rearrangement joins TRDV2 to TRDJ1; 7 nucleotides align to TRDD3. Sequencing input: blood. The TCR comes from a child who was a newborn, infant or young child, either healthy, febrile or measles-vaccinated (not recorded which). DNA of the CDR3: TGTGCCTGTGACACTGGGGATAGGAGGACCGATAAACTCATCTTT. Amino acids: CACDTGDRRTDKLIF.